This T cell receptor (delta chain) appears in the sequencing data of a study of gamma-delta chains in newborns, infants, children (dated by TCRdb to the late 2010s). With regard to the full study: According to the study title, microbial exposure causes polyclonal expansion of innate gammadelta T cells right after birth. How innate gammadelta T cell populations in human newborns were shaped by microbial exposure immediately after birth was investigated in the study.

Ends trimmed: V by 1 base, J by 4 bases; bases unmatched to a gene: 17. From its cysteine to its phenylalanine, the CDR3 spans 19 amino acids. This entry keeps only the CDR3 DNA: 57 bases, framed from base 1. In the germline V gene, CDR1 corresponds to GEAIGNYY and CDR2 to EKD. This clone was found a few times. No antigen is known for it. Nothing much larger sits one base from this clone, and base qualities are not available. Other DNA sequences in the same sample also yield this CDR3. The reads were generated on an Illumina MiSeq. TCRdb recomputed clones from the public reads with CATT; identical DNA rows were then combined. This sample lists around 1,600 delta-chain clones; 40% to 45% were detected once. The biggest ten clones account for approximately 17% of the sample.

This sequence uses TRDV2 and TRDJ2, with 7 bases aligning to TRDD3. The clonotype was recovered from a child who had a fever. Sequencing used blood. The CDR3 protein sequence reads: CACDTIVGSGGLGTAQLFF. Read as DNA, the sequence is TGTGCCTGTGACACAATTGTAGGAAGTGGGGGACTGGGGACAGCACAACTCTTCTTT.